This T cell receptor beta chain stems from a study of blood T cell repertoires in COVID-19. Whole-study context: Acute and convalescent COVID-19 specimens originated in the United States, Italy and Spain.

Here immunoSEQ multiplex PCR was the method, and the copy in TCRdb shows in-frame clones only, minus some. The table includes some 500,000 clones, around nine tenths detected once. Cohort placement rested on clinical history that participants reported themselves. The source is a woman between 40 and 50 years old who had recovered from COVID-19. The sequenced sample was PBMCs or T cells enriched from blood (not recorded which).

Here the CDR3 reads CASSMRTSGTSGNEQFF. The CDR3 DNA reads as TGTGCCAGTAGTATGCGGACTAGCGGGACGAGTGGGAATGAGCAGTTCTTC. This chain uses TRBV19 with TRBJ2-1; 12 bases are a match to TRBD2. Germline values: CDR1 LNHDA, CDR2 SQIVND (reference sequence). With V trimmed by 3 bases and J by 7 bases, 10 bases remained unmatched. This CDR3 has 17 amino acids.